Listed below are T cell receptor beta chains from one sample, sequenced in a study of blood T cell repertoires in COVID-19. The table came from immunoSEQ multiplex PCR; TCRdb's copy has only in-frame clones and leaves some out. The sample lists fewer than 350,000 clones; over 75% were seen once. The sample was PBMCs or T cells enriched from blood (not recorded which). The receptor source for this set is a woman in her 30s who had recovered from COVID-19. Both conserved end residues are part of each CDR3. Each record gives: J gene, clone size, V gene, D gene, CDR3 DNA, CDR3 protein. The D gene is left open where the match is weak. Clone sizes are given selectively: once, few, many, or a class where the clone is expanded.

TRBJ2-4	-	TRBV3-1/TRBV3-2	TRBD2	TGTGCCAGCAGCCAAGATATGTCGGCGGGAGAAAAAAACATTCAGTACTTC	CASSQDMSAGEKNIQYF
TRBJ2-5	-	TRBV10-3	TRBD2	TGTGCCATCAGTGGGGGGACTAGCGCGGAGGAGACCCAGTACTTC	CAISGGTSAEETQYF
TRBJ2-7	-	TRBV28	TRBD1	TGTGCCAGCAGTTTCACAACGACAGGGGTCTCCTACGAGCAGTACTTC	CASSFTTTGVSYEQYF
TRBJ2-7	once	TRBV6-5	-	TGTGCCAGCCCCGCAGGCTACGAGCAGTACTTC	CASPAGYEQYF
TRBJ2-3	-	TRBV5-4	-	TGTGCCAGCAGCTTGGCCTCGGCAGGGCGAACAGATACGCAGTATTTT	CASSLASAGRTDTQYF
TRBJ1-2	-	TRBV7-2	TRBD1	TGTGCCAGCAGCCCCCGGACAGGGGTCTATGGCTACACCTTC	CASSPRTGVYGYTF
TRBJ1-2	once	TRBV7-8	TRBD1	TGTGCCAGCAGCTTTCCACAGGGGTATAACTATGGCTACACCTTC	CASSFPQGYNYGYTF
TRBJ1-2	-	TRBV5-1	-	TGCGCCAGCAGCCCGGACAGCTCCTATGGCTACACCTTC	CASSPDSSYGYTF
TRBJ1-2	-	TRBV4-3	-	TGCGCCAGCAGCCAAGTATTGGGGGCCGGAGGCCTCTATGGCTACACCTTC	CASSQVLGAGGLYGYTF
TRBJ2-2	once	TRBV24-1	TRBD2	TGTGCCACCAGTGCTAGACTGGCTGGCGGGAGGGCGGCCGGGGAGCTGTTTTTT	CATSARLAGGRAAGELFF
TRBJ1-5	-	TRBV24-1	TRBD1	TGTGCCACCAGTGATTCAACCCCCGACAGGGGGCTAGTTAGCAATCAGCCCCAGCATTTT	CATSDSTPDRGLVSNQPQHF
TRBJ2-7	-	TRBV2	TRBD2	TGTGCCAGCAGTGAGGACGGGACTAGCGGGAGGCGGTACTACGAGCAGTACTTC	CASSEDGTSGRRYYEQYF
TRBJ2-3	-	TRBV11-3	-	TGTGCCAGCAGCTTAGGGCTCGGTGGGGCCCACACAGATACGCAGTATTTT	CASSLGLGGAHTDTQYF
TRBJ2-7	-	TRBV6-5	-	TGTGCCAGCAGTCCCACCAATCTAGCATTCTACGAGCAGTACTTC	CASSPTNLAFYEQYF
TRBJ2-3	-	TRBV9	-	TGTGCCAGCAGCCCCCGAGGCGGCGATACGCAGTATTTT	CASSPRGGDTQYF
TRBJ2-7	-	TRBV5-4	TRBD1	TGTGCCAGCAGCTTGACCGGACAGGGAACCTACGAGCAGTACTTC	CASSLTGQGTYEQYF
TRBJ1-2	-	TRBV12-3/TRBV12-4	-	TGTGCCAGCAGTTTTCAGTATAACTATGGCTACACCTTC	CASSFQYNYGYTF
TRBJ1-6	-	TRBV2	TRBD1	TGTGCCAGCGGACAGGGATTATCGGGTAGCTCCTATAATTCACCCCTCCACTTT	CASGQGLSGSSYNSPLHF
TRBJ1-2	-	TRBV5-1	-	TGCGCCAGCAGTTCCGTTCCAGGGGACTATGGCTACACCTTC	CASSSVPGDYGYTF
TRBJ2-1	once	TRBV6-2/TRBV6-3	-	TGTGCCAGCAGTTACTCCACCGGAGGGCGGCCTATGTTCTTC	CASSYSTGGRPMFF
TRBJ2-1	-	TRBV29-1	TRBD2	TGCAGCGACTCCTCCGGGACTAGGGCCTCTGAGCAGTTCTTC	CSDSSGTRASEQFF
TRBJ2-7	-	TRBV12-3/TRBV12-4	-	TGTGCCAGCAGTCTGGCCTTCTCCTACGAGCAGTACTTC	CASSLAFSYEQYF
TRBJ2-2	once	TRBV7-2	-	TGTGCCAGCAGCTTAGGTTCCGTGACAGGGAACACCGGGGAGCTGTTTTTT	CASSLGSVTGNTGELFF
TRBJ2-7	-	TRBV5-4	TRBD2	TGTGCCAGCAGCAAACCTAGCGGGGGGACTTACGAGCAGTACTTC	CASSKPSGGTYEQYF
TRBJ1-5	-	TRBV9	-	TGTGCCAGCAGCCCAGGGGAGTTGTTGGGAAATCAGCCCCAGCATTTT	CASSPGELLGNQPQHF
TRBJ1-2	-	TRBV6-5	TRBD1	TGTGCCAGCACGAGGGGGACAGGGTCTGGCTACACCTTC	CASTRGTGSGYTF
TRBJ2-1	-	TRBV27	TRBD1	TGTGCCAGCAGTGGAACAGGGGGCGTTTATGAGCAGTTCTTC	CASSGTGGVYEQFF
TRBJ1-1	-	TRBV9	-	TGTGCCAGCAGCGTAGACCAGGGTTATGACACTGAAGCTTTCTTT	CASSVDQGYDTEAFF
TRBJ1-4	-	TRBV9	-	TGTGCCAGCAGCGTAGGCAGGGGAGTGACGTCGGTCGATGAAAAACTGTTTTTT	CASSVGRGVTSVDEKLFF
TRBJ2-2	-	TRBV7-3	TRBD2	TGTGCCAGCAGCTTTACTAGCGGGAGCTCCACCGGGGAGCTGTTTTTT	CASSFTSGSSTGELFF
TRBJ2-1	-	TRBV5-4	-	TGTGCCAGCAGCCCGTCGGGGCGGGGCTCCTACAATGAGCAGTTCTTC	CASSPSGRGSYNEQFF
TRBJ1-1	-	TRBV6-4	TRBD1	TGTGCCAGCAGTACAGGGGGCTTGGGCACTGAAGCTTTCTTT	CASSTGGLGTEAFF
TRBJ2-2	-	TRBV13	TRBD2	TGTGCCAGCAGTCGCCCGGGACTAGACACCGGGGAGCTGTTTTTT	CASSRPGLDTGELFF
TRBJ1-6	few	TRBV25-1	TRBD1	TGTGCCAGCAGAGCCGCAGGGGGTATCTCCTATAATTCACCCCTCCACTTT	CASRAAGGISYNSPLHF
TRBJ2-5	-	TRBV27	-	TGTGCCAGCAGCTATTCTCTGAGGGAGACCCAGTACTTC	CASSYSLRETQYF
TRBJ2-1	-	TRBV19	-	TGTGCCAGTAGGCGCGGCGGTTACTCCTACAATGAGCAGTTCTTC	CASRRGGYSYNEQFF
TRBJ2-2	-	TRBV4-3	-	TGCGCCAGCAGCTCAAGTCGGGTAGGAACCGGGGAGCTGTTTTTT	CASSSSRVGTGELFF
TRBJ2-1	-	TRBV24-1	-	TGTGCCACCAGTGATATCGGTGAGCAGTTCTTC	CATSDIGEQFF
TRBJ1-5	-	TRBV10-1	TRBD1	TGCGCCAGCAGTGAAGGCAGGGGGGTCGAACATGTCGGTCAGCCCCAGCATTTT	CASSEGRGVEHVGQPQHF
TRBJ1-2	-	TRBV30	-	TGTGCCTGGAGATATCAAGGCCTAGGCTATGGCTACACCTTC	CAWRYQGLGYGYTF
TRBJ1-2	-	TRBV20-1	TRBD1	TGCAGTGCTAAAGACAGGGTTGGCTACACCTTC	CSAKDRVGYTF
TRBJ1-1	once	TRBV18	TRBD1	TGTGCCAGCTCACCAACGGGACAGCTTAACACTGAAGCTTTCTTT	CASSPTGQLNTEAFF